A selection of T cell receptor beta chains follows, all from one sample in a study of T cell repertoires in cytomegalovirus infection. MiXCR, applied by TCRdb to the reads, yields one record per CDR3 protein. The table records some 350,000 distinct CDR3 sequences, about a sixth of them present only once. The source material was PBMCs. The source is a human donor in good health (CMV status not recorded). Some clones in this sample may be carry-over from other donors' samples. The conserved cysteine and the conserved F or W are not part of the CDR3 here. A D gene is named only where the DNA matches it firmly.

j_gene | d_gene | v_gene | CDR3aa
TRBJ2-5 | . | TRBV7-2 | ASSGTATGTQY
TRBJ1-2 | . | TRBV19 | ASSMIQGYGYT
TRBJ2-7 | TRBD2 | TRBV10-3 | AISRLAGANEQY
TRBJ1-3 | TRBD1 | TRBV6-2/TRBV6-3 | ASSGQAVSGNTIY
TRBJ2-1 | TRBD2 | TRBV7-6 | ASGPLFTSSGDYNEQF
TRBJ2-1 | . | TRBV28 | ASSLSSAGEQF
TRBJ2-1 | TRBD2 | TRBV19 | ASKAGTYNEQF
TRBJ2-1 | TRBD2 | TRBV6-1 | ASSGYLAGGLTNEQF
TRBJ1-1 | . | TRBV5-4 | ASNPREGRATEAF
TRBJ1-2 | . | TRBV7-9 | ASRVGQLYGYT
TRBJ2-3 | TRBD2 | TRBV4-1 | ASSQESLAGNTQY
TRBJ1-1 | TRBD1 | TRBV5-3 | ASSLHSTGVSFPTNTEAF
TRBJ2-4 | . | TRBV7-2 | ASSLPSQGIGIQY
TRBJ2-3 | TRBD2 | TRBV5-6 | ASSFGPGGRDTQY
TRBJ1-5 | . | TRBV7-2 | ASSLAHLGAAQPQH
TRBJ1-6 | TRBD1 | TRBV6-2/TRBV6-3 | ASSQGTGDRRPLH